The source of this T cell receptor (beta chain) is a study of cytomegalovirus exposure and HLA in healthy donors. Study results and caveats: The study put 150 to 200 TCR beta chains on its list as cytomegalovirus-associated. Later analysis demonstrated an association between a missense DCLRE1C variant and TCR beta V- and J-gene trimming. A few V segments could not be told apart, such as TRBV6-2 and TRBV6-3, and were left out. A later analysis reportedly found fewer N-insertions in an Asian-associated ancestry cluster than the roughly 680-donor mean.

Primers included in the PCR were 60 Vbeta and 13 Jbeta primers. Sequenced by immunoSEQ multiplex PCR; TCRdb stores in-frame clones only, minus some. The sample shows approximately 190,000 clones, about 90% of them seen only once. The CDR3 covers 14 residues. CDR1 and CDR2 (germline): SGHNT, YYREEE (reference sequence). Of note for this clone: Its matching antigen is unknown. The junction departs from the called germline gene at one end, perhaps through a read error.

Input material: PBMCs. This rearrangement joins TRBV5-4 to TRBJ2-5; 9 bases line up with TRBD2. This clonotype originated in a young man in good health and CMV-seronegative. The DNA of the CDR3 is TGTGCCAGCAGTAGGCTAGCGGGACAAGAGGCCCAGTACTTC. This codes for CASSRLAGQEAQYF.